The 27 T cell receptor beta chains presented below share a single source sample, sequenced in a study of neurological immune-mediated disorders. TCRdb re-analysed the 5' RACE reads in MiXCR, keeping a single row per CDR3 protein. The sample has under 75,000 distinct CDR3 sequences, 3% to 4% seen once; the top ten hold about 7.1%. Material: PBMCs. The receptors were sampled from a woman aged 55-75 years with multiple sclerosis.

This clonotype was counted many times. The CDR3: CASSLTEVREAFF. The CDR3 coding sequence is TGTGCCAGCAGCTTAACGGAGGTTCGTGAAGCTTTCTTT. The chain links TRBV7-9 to TRBJ1-1; D uncertain. V gave up 2 bases and J gave up 7 bases, with 11 bases separating them. CDR3 size: 13 residues. Germline assignment: CDR1 SEHNR and CDR2 FQNEAQ (reference sequence).

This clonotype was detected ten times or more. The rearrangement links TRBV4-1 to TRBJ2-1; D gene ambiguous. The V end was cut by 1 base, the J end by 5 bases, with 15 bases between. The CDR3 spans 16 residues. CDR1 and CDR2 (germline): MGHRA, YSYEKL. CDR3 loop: CASSQGRWRTDNEQFF. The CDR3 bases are TGCGCCAGCAGCCAAGGACGGTGGAGAACGGACAATGAGCAGTTCTTC.

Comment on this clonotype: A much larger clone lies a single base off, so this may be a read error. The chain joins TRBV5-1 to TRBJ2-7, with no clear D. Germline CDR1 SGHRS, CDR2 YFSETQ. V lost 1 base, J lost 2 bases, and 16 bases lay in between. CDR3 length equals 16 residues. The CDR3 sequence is CASSLRRSGQTYEQYF. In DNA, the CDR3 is TGCGCCAGCAGCTTGCGAAGGTCAGGTCAAACCTACGAGCAGTACTTC.

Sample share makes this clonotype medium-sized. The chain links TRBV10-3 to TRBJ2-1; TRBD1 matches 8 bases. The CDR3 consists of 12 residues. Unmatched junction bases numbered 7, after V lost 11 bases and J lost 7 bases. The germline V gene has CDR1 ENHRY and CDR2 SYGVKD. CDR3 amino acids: CASQGAENEQFF. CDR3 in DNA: TGTGCCTCTCAGGGGGCCGAAAATGAGCAGTTCTTC.

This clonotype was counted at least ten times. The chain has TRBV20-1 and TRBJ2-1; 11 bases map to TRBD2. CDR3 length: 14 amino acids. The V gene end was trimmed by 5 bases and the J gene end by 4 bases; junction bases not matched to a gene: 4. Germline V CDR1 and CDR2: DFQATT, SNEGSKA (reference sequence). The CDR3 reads CSARLAGIYNEQFF. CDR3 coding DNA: TGCAGTGCTCGACTAGCGGGGATTTACAATGAGCAGTTCTTC.

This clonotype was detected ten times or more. CDR3 sequence: CATSGGGAGADTQYF. CDR3 DNA sequence: TGTGCCACCAGTGGAGGGGGCGCGGGAGCAGATACGCAGTATTTT. The J gene is TRBJ2-3, the V gene TRBV24-1; perhaps D is TRBD1 or TRBD2 (7 bases each). Germline CDR1 is KGHDR and CDR2 is SFDVKD. With 5 bases removed from V and 4 bases from J, the gap between germline ends came to 15 bases. The CDR3 is 15 amino acids.

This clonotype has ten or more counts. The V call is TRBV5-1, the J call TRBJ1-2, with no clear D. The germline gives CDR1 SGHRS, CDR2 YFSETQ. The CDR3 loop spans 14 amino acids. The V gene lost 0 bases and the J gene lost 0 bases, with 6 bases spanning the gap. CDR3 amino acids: CASSLVATNYGYTF. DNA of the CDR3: TGCGCCAGCAGCTTGGTAGCTACTAACTATGGCTACACCTTC.

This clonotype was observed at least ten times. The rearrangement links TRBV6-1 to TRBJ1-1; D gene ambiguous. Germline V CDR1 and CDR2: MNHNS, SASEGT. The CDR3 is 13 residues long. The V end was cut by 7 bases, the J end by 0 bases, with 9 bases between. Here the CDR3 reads CASNAGMNTEAFF. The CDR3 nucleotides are TGTGCCAGCAACGCAGGCATGAACACTGAAGCTTTCTTT.

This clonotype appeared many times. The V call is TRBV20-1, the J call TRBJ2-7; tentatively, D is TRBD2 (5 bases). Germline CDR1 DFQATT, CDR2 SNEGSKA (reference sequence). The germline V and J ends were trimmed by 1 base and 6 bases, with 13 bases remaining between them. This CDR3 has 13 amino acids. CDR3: CSARGTSWSEQYF. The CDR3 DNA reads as TGCAGTGCTAGAGGCACTAGTTGGTCCGAGCAGTACTTC.

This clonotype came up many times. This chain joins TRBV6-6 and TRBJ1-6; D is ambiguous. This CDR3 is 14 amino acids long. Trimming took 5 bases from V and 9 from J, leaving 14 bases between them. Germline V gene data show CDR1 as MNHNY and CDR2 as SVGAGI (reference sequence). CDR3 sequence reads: CASSITQEGSPLHF. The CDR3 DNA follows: TGTGCCAGCAGTATTACACAAGAGGGTTCACCCCTCCACTTT.

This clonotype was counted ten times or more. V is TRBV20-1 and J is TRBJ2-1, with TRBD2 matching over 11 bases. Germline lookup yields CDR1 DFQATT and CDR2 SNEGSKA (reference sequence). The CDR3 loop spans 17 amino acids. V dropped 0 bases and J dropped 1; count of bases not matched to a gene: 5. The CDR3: CSARDHSGRGSYNEQFF. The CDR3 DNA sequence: TGCAGTGCTAGAGATCATAGCGGGAGGGGATCCTACAATGAGCAGTTCTTC.

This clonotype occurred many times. The CDR3 region is CASSSGLFPYNEQFF. In nucleotides, the CDR3 is TGTGCCAGCAGTTCCGGTCTATTCCCCTACAATGAGCAGTTCTTC. The genes are TRBV6-2 or TRBV6-3 and TRBJ2-1; D is uncertain. The CDR3 is 15 residues long. CDR1 is MNHEY, CDR2 SVGEGT, per germline. V was clipped by 4 bases and J by 2 bases, with 12 bases between them.

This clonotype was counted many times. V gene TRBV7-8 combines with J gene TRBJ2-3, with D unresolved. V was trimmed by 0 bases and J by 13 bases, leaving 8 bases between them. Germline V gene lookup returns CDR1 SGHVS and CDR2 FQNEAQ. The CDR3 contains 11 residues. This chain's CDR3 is CASSLALAKYF. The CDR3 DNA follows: TGTGCCAGCAGCTTAGCCCTGGCGAAGTATTTT.

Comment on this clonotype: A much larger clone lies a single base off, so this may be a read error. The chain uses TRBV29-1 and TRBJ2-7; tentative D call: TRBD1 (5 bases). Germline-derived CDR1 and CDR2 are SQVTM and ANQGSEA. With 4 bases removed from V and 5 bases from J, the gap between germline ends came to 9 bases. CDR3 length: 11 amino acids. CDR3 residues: CSVGKGDEQYF. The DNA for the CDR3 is TGCAGCGTTGGGAAAGGGGACGAGCAGTACTTC.

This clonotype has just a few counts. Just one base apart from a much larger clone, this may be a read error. CDR3 DNA sequence: TGTGCCCAGCACGGACTAGAGCCCTACGAGCAGTACTTC. Its translation is CAQHGLEPYEQYF. This chain connects TRBV12-3 or TRBV12-4 to TRBJ2-7; 7 bases are a match to TRBD2. V was pared by 11 bases and J by 2 bases, with 9 bases of the junction left unmatched. This CDR3 has 13 residues.

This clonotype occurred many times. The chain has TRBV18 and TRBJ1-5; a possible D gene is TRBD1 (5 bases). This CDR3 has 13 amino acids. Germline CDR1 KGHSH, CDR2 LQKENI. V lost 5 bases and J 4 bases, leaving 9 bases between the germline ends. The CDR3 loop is CASSTTVNQPQHF. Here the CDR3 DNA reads TGTGCCAGCTCAACGACAGTAAATCAGCCCCAGCATTTT.

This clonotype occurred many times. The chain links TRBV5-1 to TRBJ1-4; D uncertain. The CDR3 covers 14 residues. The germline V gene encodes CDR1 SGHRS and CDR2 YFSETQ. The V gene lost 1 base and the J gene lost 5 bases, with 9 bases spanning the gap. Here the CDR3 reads CASSLTEPNEKLFF. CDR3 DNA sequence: TGCGCCAGCAGCTTGACAGAACCCAATGAAAAACTGTTTTTT.

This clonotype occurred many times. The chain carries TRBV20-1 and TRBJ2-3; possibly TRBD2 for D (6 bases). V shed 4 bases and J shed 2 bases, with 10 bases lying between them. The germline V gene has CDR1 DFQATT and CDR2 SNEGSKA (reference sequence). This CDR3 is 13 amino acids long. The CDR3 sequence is CSAIGGITDTQYF. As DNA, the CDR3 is TGCAGTGCTATCGGCGGGATCACAGATACGCAGTATTTT.

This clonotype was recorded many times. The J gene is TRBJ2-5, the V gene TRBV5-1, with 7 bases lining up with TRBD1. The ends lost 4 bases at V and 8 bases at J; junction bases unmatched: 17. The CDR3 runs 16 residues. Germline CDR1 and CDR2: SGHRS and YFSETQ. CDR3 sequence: CASSAVWDRKANTQYF. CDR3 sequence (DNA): TGCGCCAGCAGCGCTGTGTGGGACAGAAAAGCAAATACCCAGTACTTC.

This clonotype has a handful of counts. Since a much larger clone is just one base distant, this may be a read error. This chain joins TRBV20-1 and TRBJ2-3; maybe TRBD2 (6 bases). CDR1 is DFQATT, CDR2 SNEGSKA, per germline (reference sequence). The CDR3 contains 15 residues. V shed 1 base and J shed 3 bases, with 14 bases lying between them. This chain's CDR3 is CSARGQKTSTDTQYF. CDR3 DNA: TGCAGTGCTAGAGGTCAAAAGACTAGTACAGATACGCAGTATTTT.

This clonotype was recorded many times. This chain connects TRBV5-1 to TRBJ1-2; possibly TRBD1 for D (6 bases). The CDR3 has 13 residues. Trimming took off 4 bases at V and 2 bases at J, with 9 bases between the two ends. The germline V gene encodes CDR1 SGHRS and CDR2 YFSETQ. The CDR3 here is CASSLGQNYGYTF. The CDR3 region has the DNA TGCGCCAGCAGCCTCGGACAGAACTATGGCTACACCTTC.

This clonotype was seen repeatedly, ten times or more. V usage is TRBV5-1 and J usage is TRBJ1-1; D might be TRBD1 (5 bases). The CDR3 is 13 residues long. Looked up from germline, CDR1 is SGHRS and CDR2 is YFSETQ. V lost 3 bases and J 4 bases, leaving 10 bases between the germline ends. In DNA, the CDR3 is TGCGCCAGCAGCTCCCAGGGTACCACTGAAGCTTTCTTT. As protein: CASSSQGTTEAFF.

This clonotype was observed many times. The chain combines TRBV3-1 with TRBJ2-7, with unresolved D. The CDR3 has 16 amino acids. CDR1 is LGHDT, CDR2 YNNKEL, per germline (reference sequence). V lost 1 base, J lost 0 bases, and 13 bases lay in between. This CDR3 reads CASSQALGRSSYEQYF. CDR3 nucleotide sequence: TGTGCCAGCAGCCAAGCCCTGGGCAGGAGCTCCTACGAGCAGTACTTC.

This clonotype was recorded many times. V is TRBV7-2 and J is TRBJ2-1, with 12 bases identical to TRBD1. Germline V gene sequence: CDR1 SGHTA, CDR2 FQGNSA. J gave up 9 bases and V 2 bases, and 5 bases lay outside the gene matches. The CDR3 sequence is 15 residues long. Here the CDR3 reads CASSLLGQGAAEQFF. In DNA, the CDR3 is TGTGCCAGCAGCTTATTGGGACAGGGGGCGGCTGAGCAGTTCTTC.

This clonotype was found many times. The CDR3 DNA is TGCAGTGCTAGGCCGGGACAGGGCCCGCAAGGAAAACTGTTTTTT. This encodes CSARPGQGPQGKLFF. The chain joins TRBV20-1 to TRBJ1-4, with 9 bases aligning to TRBD1. This CDR3 comprises 15 residues. V gave up 3 bases and J gave up 10 bases; unmatched junction bases: 12. Per the germline V gene, CDR1 is DFQATT and CDR2 is SNEGSKA (reference sequence).

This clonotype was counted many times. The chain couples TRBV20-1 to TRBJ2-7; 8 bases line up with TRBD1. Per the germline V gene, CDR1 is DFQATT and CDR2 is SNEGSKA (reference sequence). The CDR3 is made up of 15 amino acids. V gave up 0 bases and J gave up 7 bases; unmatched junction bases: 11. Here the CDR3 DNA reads TGCAGTGCTAGAGATAGGGACAGGTTTGAGAGAGAGCAGTACTTC. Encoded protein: CSARDRDRFEREQYF.

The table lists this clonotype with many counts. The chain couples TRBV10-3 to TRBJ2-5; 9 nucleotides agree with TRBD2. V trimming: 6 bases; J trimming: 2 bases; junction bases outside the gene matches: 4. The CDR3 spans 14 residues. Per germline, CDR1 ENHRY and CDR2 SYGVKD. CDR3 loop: CAISNSGSQETQYF. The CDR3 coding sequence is TGTGCCATCAGCAATAGCGGGAGTCAAGAGACCCAGTACTTC.